This is a list of T cell receptor beta chains from one sample in a study of spatial heterogeneity in lung cancer. TCRdb called the 5' RACE reads again in MiXCR, with one record for every CDR3 protein. The sample comprises around 110,000 distinct CDR3 sequences, 12% of which are singletons, and 15% to 20% rests with the top ten. Sequenced material: PBMCs, taken at follow-up. These receptors were collected from a male donor with early-stage non-small cell lung cancer. CDR3s leave out the opening cysteine and the closing phenylalanine or tryptophan. Fields, in order: J gene, V gene, clone size, CDR3 protein. The size entry is marked missing in some rows and otherwise reads once, few, many or a size class.

TRBJ2-7,TRBV6-2/TRBV6-3,-,ASSSLQGASYEQY
TRBJ2-5,TRBV27,few,ATGIYQETQY
TRBJ2-5,TRBV7-2,-,ASSLARGDRRETQY
TRBJ2-1,TRBV5-1,few,ASTKDGSSYNEQF
TRBJ1-6,TRBV7-6,few,ASSLKAEKSPLH
TRBJ2-7,TRBV28,few,ASRRGQAYEQY
-,TRBV6-4,once,ASSSVGLGTDTQH
TRBJ2-3,TRBV29-1,few,SVKGSGGGSTDTQY
TRBJ2-1,TRBV29-1,few,SVERANEQF
TRBJ1-1,TRBV4-2,-,ASSQEVTGTGDTEAF
TRBJ1-6,TRBV20-1,many,SARESGDNSPLH
TRBJ2-1,TRBV27,many,ASSLTGPNEQF
TRBJ2-1,TRBV18,few,ASSPFSGGNYNEQF
TRBJ2-7,TRBV20-1,few,SARDFRSRQTSSYEQY
TRBJ2-5,TRBV6-6,many,ASTPRRGKQETQY
TRBJ2-5,TRBV4-1,few,ASSQGQLIQETQY
TRBJ2-3,TRBV20-1,few,SARDRRGPTDTQY
TRBJ2-2,TRBV10-3,-,AINTGGPSGELF
TRBJ2-1,TRBV11-2,-,ASSFRQEGDEQF
TRBJ2-7,TRBV10-3,many,AISSQSWEQY
TRBJ1-6,TRBV28,-,ASRANSPLH
TRBJ2-5,TRBV12-5,-,ASGGDQPGTQY
TRBJ1-1,TRBV5-1,few,ASSYLADTEAF